This entry lists 14 T cell receptor beta chains sequenced from one sample in a study of T-cell reconstitution after alpha-beta-depleted transplantation in children. Unique molecular identifiers were incorporated when the TCRbeta library was constructed. TCRdb ran MiXCR on the PCR reads and lists one entry per CDR3 protein. Among 150,000 to 250,000 distinct CDR3 sequences listed, about 14% were seen once. The specimen comprised PBMCs from the stem cell graft donor, sampled from the stem cell graft. All receptors derive from a human donor who donated a stem cell graft to a child with acute lymphoblastic leukemia.

This clonotype was counted between two and nine times. This sequence joins TRBV5-1 and TRBJ1-4; tentatively, D is TRBD1 (5 bases). The V gene's germline CDR1 is SGHRS and CDR2 YFSETQ. The CDR3 has 14 residues. Trimming left V 4 bases short and J 3 bases short, with 10 bases between. The CDR3 nucleotides read TGCGCCAGCAGCCGGGACTTCCCTAATGAAAAACTGTTTTTT. It translates to CASSRDFPNEKLFF.

This clonotype was detected ten times or more. The chain has TRBV6-1 and TRBJ2-3, with 8 nucleotides matching TRBD1. Trimming cost V 3 bases and J 1 base; bases outside gene matches: 0. The CDR3 consists of 14 residues. Germline values: CDR1 MNHNS, CDR2 SASEGT. In DNA, the CDR3 is TGTGCCAGCAGTGAGACAGGGGGCACAGATACGCAGTATTTT. It encodes CASSETGGTDTQYF.

V and J are TRBV30 and TRBJ1-2, with D unresolved. The CDR3 has 13 residues. V lost 3 bases, J lost 0 bases, and 8 bases lay in between. Germline V CDR1 and CDR2: GTSNPN, SVGIG (reference sequence). The CDR3 loop is CAWSQRPNYGYTF. Written as DNA, the CDR3 is TGTGCCTGGAGCCAGCGACCTAACTATGGCTACACCTTC.

This clonotype was picked up a small number of times. This chain links TRBV3-1 with TRBJ2-1; D is uncertain. The CDR3 runs 15 residues. Germline V CDR1 and CDR2: LGHDT, YNNKEL (reference sequence). The germline V and J ends were trimmed by 1 base and 2 bases, with 9 bases remaining between them. The CDR3 spells CASSQAGLAYNEQFF. CDR3 nucleotide sequence: TGTGCCAGCAGCCAAGCCGGGCTTGCCTACAATGAGCAGTTCTTC.

The table lists this clonotype with a count of one. The chain joins TRBV7-2 to TRBJ2-3; 12 nucleotides match TRBD2. V shed 4 bases, J shed 9 bases, and the junction held 5 bases outside the gene matches. This CDR3 comprises 14 residues. Per the germline V gene, CDR1 is SGHTA and CDR2 is FQGNSA. The chain's CDR3 is CASSSSGRARTQYF. CDR3 coding DNA: TGTGCCAGCAGCTCTAGCGGGAGGGCCAGAACGCAGTATTTT.

The genes are TRBV12-3 or TRBV12-4 and TRBJ2-5; maybe TRBD1 (6 bases). This CDR3 contains 14 residues. Trimming left V 6 bases short and J 5 bases short, with 16 bases between. In nucleotides, the CDR3 is TGTGCCAGCAGCCCCACAGGGTCTGGGGAGACCCAGTACTTC. Its protein is CASSPTGSGETQYF.

In its sample, this clonotype was seen many times. The V call is TRBV6-1, the J call TRBJ2-7, with D unresolved. The CDR3 has 16 residues. V dropped 5 bases and J dropped 0 bases, with 17 bases sitting between them. Germline loops: CDR1 MNHNS, CDR2 SASEGT. CDR3 coding DNA: TGTGCCAGCAGTCCACGACGGGCTGATAGCTCCTACGAGCAGTACTTC. The encoded protein is CASSPRRADSSYEQYF.

J is TRBJ2-1 and V is TRBV11-3; 7 bases agree with TRBD2. The ends lost 4 bases at V and 4 bases at J; junction bases unmatched: 10. The CDR3 is 16 amino acids. The germline V gene has CDR1 SGHNT and CDR2 YENEEA. The CDR3 reads CASSSWAREPYNEQFF. The CDR3 DNA follows: TGTGCCAGCAGCTCGTGGGCGCGGGAGCCATACAATGAGCAGTTCTTC.

This clonotype was counted at least ten times. The chain joins TRBV6-1 to TRBJ1-5; D is ambiguous. This CDR3 comprises 13 residues. The germline gives CDR1 MNHNS, CDR2 SASEGT. V lost 6 bases and J 3 bases, leaving 9 bases between the germline ends. The CDR3 protein is CASSESINQPQHF. The CDR3 nucleotides are TGTGCCAGCAGCGAATCAATCAATCAGCCCCAGCATTTT.

This clonotype was seen ten or more times. The chain uses TRBV25-1 and TRBJ2-1; D is ambiguous. This CDR3 comprises 14 residues. Trimming took off 5 bases at V and 8 bases at J, with 16 bases between the two ends. CDR1 is MGHDK and CDR2 is SYGVNS in the germline V gene. CDR3 sequence: CASSNRLGTHEQFF. Here the CDR3 DNA reads TGTGCCAGCAGTAACAGACTTGGAACTCATGAGCAGTTCTTC.

This clonotype was seen many times. The chain uses TRBV12-3 or TRBV12-4 and TRBJ2-1, with D possibly TRBD2 on 6 matching bases. CDR3 length: 15 residues. V was cut by 6 bases and J by 9 bases, with 21 bases left in between. The CDR3 region is CASSLLPPSDSEQFF. CDR3 nucleotides: TGTGCCAGCAGCCTCCTGCCGCCTAGCGACAGTGAGCAGTTCTTC.

This clonotype has at least ten counts. This sequence joins TRBV5-1 and TRBJ2-1, with unresolved D. The CDR3 runs to 15 residues. Trimming shortened V by 4 bases and J by 0 bases, and 11 bases separated the two germline ends. From germline, CDR1 is SGHRS and CDR2 YFSETQ. CDR3 residues: CASSPVGGSYNEQFF. In DNA form, the CDR3 reads TGCGCCAGCAGCCCGGTCGGCGGCTCCTACAATGAGCAGTTCTTC.

The table lists this clonotype with many counts. The chain links TRBV29-1 to TRBJ2-7; 7 bases match TRBD1. J was trimmed by 1 base and V by 7 bases; bases with no gene match: 10. The CDR3 spans 14 residues. Germline V gene lookup returns CDR1 SQVTM and CDR2 ANQGSEA. CDR3 protein: CSAAGGDSSYEQYF. The CDR3 coding sequence is TGCAGCGCTGCAGGGGGTGACAGTTCCTACGAGCAGTACTTC.

This clonotype was detected many times. V and J are TRBV12-5 and TRBJ1-1; 8 bases are a match to TRBD1. Trimming took 6 bases from V and 5 from J; bases not matched to a gene: 5. Germline V CDR1 and CDR2: LGHNT, FRNRAP. CDR3 length equals 13 residues. CDR3 in DNA: TGTGCTAGTGGCTTACAGGGGGGAACTGAAGCTTTCTTT. Translation: CASGLQGGTEAFF.